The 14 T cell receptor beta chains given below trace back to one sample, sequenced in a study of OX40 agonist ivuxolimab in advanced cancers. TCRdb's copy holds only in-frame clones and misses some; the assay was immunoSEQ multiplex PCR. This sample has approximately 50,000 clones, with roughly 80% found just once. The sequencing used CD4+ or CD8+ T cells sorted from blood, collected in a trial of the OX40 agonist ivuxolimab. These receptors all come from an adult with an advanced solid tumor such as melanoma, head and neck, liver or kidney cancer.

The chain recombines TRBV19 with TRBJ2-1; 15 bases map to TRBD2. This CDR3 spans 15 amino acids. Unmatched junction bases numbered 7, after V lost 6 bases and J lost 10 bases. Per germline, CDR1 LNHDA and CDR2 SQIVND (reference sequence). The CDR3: CASSPGLAGGGEQFF. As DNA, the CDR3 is TGTGCCAGTAGCCCGGGACTAGCGGGGGGTGGGGAGCAGTTCTTC.

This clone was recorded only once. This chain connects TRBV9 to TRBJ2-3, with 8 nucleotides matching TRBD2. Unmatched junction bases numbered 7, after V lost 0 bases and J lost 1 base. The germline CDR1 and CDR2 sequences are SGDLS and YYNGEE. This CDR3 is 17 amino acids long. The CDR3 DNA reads TGTGCCAGCAGCGTAGCTCCAAGCGGGGGAGGCACAGATACGCAGTATTTT. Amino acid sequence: CASSVAPSGGGTDTQYF. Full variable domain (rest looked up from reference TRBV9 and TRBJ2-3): DSGVTQTPKHLITATGQRVTLRCSPRSGDLSVYWYQQSLDQGLQFLIQYYNGEERAKGNILERFSAQQFPDLHSELNLSSLELGDSALYFCASSVAPSGGGTDTQYFGPGTRLTVL.

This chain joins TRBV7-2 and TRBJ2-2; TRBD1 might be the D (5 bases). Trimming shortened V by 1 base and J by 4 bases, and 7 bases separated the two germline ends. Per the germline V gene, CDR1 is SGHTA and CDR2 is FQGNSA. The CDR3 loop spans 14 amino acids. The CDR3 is CASSLGQPTGELFF. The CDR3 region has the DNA TGTGCCAGCAGCTTAGGACAGCCCACCGGGGAGCTGTTTTTT.

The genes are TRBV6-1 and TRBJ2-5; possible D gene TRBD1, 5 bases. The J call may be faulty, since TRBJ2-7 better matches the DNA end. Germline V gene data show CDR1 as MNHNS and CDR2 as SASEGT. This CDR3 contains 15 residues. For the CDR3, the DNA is TGTGCCAGCAGTGTGACAGCAGGTCAAGCTTACGAGCAGTACTTC. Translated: CASSVTAGQAYEQYF.

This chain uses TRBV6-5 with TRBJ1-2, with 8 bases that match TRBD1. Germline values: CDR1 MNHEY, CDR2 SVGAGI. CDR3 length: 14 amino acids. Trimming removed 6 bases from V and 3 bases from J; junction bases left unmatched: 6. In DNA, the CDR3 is TGTGCCAGCAGGGAACCGGGACAGGACTATGGCTACACCTTC. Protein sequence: CASREPGQDYGYTF.

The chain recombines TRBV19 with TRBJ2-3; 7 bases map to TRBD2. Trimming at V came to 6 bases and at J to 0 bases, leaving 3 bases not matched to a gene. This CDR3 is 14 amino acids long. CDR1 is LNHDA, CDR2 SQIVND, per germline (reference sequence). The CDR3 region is CASRAGPSTDTQYF. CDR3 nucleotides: TGTGCCAGTAGAGCGGGGCCCAGCACAGATACGCAGTATTTT.

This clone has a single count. The CDR3 loop is CASSQEMLGLSSGNTIYF. The DNA for the CDR3 is TGCGCCAGCAGCCAAGAAATGCTGGGGCTGAGCTCTGGAAACACCATATATTTT. V gene TRBV4-1 combines with J gene TRBJ1-3; TRBD1 might be the D (5 bases). Per germline, CDR1 MGHRA and CDR2 YSYEKL. The CDR3 contains 18 residues. V lost 0 bases and J 0 bases, leaving 15 bases between the germline ends.

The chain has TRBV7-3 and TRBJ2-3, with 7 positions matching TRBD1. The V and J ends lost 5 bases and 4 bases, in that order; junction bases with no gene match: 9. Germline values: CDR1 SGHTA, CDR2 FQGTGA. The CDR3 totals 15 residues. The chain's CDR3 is CASSPRLQGADTQYF. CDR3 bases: TGTGCCAGCAGCCCCCGGTTGCAGGGGGCAGATACGCAGTATTTT.

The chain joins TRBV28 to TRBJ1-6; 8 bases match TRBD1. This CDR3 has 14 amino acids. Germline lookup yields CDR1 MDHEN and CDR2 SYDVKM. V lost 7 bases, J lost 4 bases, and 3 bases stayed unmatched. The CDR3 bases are TGTGCCAGCACCGGACAGGGTTATAATTCACCCCTCCACTTT. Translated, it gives CASTGQGYNSPLHF.

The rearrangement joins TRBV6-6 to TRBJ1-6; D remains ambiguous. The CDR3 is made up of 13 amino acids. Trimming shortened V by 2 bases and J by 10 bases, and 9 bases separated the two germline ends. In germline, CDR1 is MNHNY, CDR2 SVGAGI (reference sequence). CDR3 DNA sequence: TGTGCCAGCAGTTACGGAGACAACTCACCCCTCCACTTT. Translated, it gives CASSYGDNSPLHF.

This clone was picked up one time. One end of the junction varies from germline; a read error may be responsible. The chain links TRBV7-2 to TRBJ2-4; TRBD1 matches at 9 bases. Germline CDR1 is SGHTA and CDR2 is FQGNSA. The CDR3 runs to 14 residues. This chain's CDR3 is CASSTAGDRVGARF. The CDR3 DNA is TGTGCCAGCAGCACCGCGGGGGACAGGGTAGGCGCGAGGTTC.

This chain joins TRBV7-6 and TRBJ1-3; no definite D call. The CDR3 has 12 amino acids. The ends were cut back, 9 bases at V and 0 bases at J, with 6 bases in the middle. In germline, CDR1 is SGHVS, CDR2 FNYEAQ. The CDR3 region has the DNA TGTGCCAGTGTTACCTCTGGAAACACCATATATTTT. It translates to CASVTSGNTIYF.

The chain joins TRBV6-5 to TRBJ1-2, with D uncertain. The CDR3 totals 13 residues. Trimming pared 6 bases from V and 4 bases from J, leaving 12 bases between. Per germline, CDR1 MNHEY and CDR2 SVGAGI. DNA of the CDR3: TGTGCCAGCAGCCCTTCCGGCGGCTATGGCTACACCTTC. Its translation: CASSPSGGYGYTF.

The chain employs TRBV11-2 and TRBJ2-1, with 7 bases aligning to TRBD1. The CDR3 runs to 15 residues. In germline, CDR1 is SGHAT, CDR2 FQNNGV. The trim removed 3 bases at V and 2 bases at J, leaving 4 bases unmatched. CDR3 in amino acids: CASSFRQGPYNEQFF. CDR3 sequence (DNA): TGTGCCAGCAGCTTCCGACAGGGTCCCTACAATGAGCAGTTCTTC.